This record looks at one TCR beta chain sequence and its context. The CDR3 covers 15 residues. These data come from a study of cytomegalovirus exposure and HLA in healthy donors. With 60 Vbeta and 13 Jbeta primers, the PCR was carried out. The protocol was immunoSEQ multiplex PCR, while the TCRdb copy is restricted to in-frame clones and leaves out a portion. The sample contains 150,000 or so clones, about 69% of which appear only once. This TCR was recovered from a human donor in good health. Sequences were obtained from PBMCs. The gene calls are TRBV21-1 and TRBJ2-5; TRBD1 reflects the table's D call only, with no check against the DNA. TRBV21-1 constitutes a pseudogene. The DNA for the CDR3 is TGTGCCAGCAATTACAGGGGGCCAGGGGAAGAGACCCAGTACTTC. Protein product: CASNYRGPGEETQYF.